This section outlines one TCR beta chain sequence together with its context. Its antigen is undetermined. The data are from a study of regulatory T cells in long-lasting Graves disease. Study conclusions and caveats: Gene preferences differed: TRBV28, TRBJ1-2, TRBJ2-5 in persistent cases.

Libraries of TCR beta came from iRepertoire HTBI primers plus Arm-PCR of CDR3 regions. TCRdb independently ran MiXCR on the multiplex PCR reads; one entry per CDR3 protein. Counted here are 350,000 to 550,000 distinct CDR3 sequences, about 17% occurring once; the ten biggest clones make up less than 30%. Time point given: newly diagnosed GD, antithyroid drugs for less than 3 months. The TCR library was made from RNA that had been extracted from PBMCs in TRIzol. The V gene lost 6 bases and the J gene lost 0 bases, with 9 bases spanning the gap. CDR1 and CDR2 (germline): LNHDA, SQIVND (reference sequence). The CDR3 runs 15 residues. The sample also formed part of further work on T cells in Graves' hyperthyroidism and ophthalmopathy. As that study records: Most clonotypes expanded in the thyroid (above 0.001) were also present in blood. Ophthalmopathy was predicted by the model a median of 6.5 months ahead of onset.

Specimen: peripheral blood mononuclear cells (PBMCs), collected at new diagnosis, from a patient treated with antithyroid drugs. The clonotype was recovered from a woman younger than 35 with Graves disease. V is TRBV19 and J is TRBJ2-6, with D unresolved. The CDR3 DNA sequence: TGTGCCAGTAGCCGGGTTATCTCTGGGGCCAACGTCCTGACTTTC. This translates into CASSRVISGANVLTF.